Each of the 29 T cell receptor beta chains below was sequenced from the same sample in a study of HIV-infected patients and healthy controls. The repertoire came from unfractionated whole blood and reflected all unsorted peripheral T cells. Alpha and beta constant-region primers primed reverse transcription of around 500 ng RNA. Alpha and beta chain libraries were made separately by chain-specific third strand synthesis with multiplexing indices. TCRdb called the 5' RACE reads again in MiXCR, with one record for every CDR3 protein. The sample lists fewer than 25,000 distinct CDR3 sequences; over 7% were seen once. Sequenced: blood. The source of these receptors is an adult in good health.

This clonotype was recorded many times. This rearrangement joins TRBV7-3 to TRBJ2-6, with a weak D call TRBD2 (6 bases). Germline CDR1 and CDR2: SGHTA and FQGTGA. V was pared by 6 bases and J by 2 bases, with 8 bases between. This CDR3 is built from 14 residues. CDR3 bases: TGTGCCAGCAGGAGCGGGCCTGGGGCCAACGTCCTGACTTTC. Translated, it gives CASRSGPGANVLTF.

This clonotype was detected many times. This chain joins TRBV3-1 and TRBJ1-5; D uncertain. Germline V gene data show CDR1 as LGHDT and CDR2 as YNNKEL (reference sequence). V lost 1 base to trimming and J lost 1 base, with 11 bases between them. The CDR3 loop spans 16 amino acids. The CDR3 region has the DNA TGTGCCAGCAGCCAAGCCACGGGTCCGAGCAATCAGCCCCAGCATTTT. The encoded protein is CASSQATGPSNQPQHF. Using reference TRBV3-1 and TRBJ1-5 for the parts outside the CDR3, the full variable domain is DTAVSQTPKYLVTQMGNDKSIKCEQNLGHDTMYWYKQDSKKFLKIMFSYNNKELIINETVPNRFSPKSPDKAHLNLHINSLELGDSAVYFCASSQATGPSNQPQHFGDGTRLSIL.

This clonotype was found many times. The J gene is TRBJ2-7, the V gene TRBV6-1, with 9 bases that match TRBD1. With 6 bases clipped from V and 6 bases from J, the junction kept 12 bases outside the gene matches. This CDR3 is built from 15 residues. Germline lookup yields CDR1 MNHNS and CDR2 SASEGT. The CDR3 loop reads CASSSYRDRESEQYF. For the CDR3, the DNA is TGTGCCAGCAGCTCGTACCGGGACAGGGAGTCCGAGCAGTACTTC.

This clonotype was observed many times. The rearrangement links TRBV20-1 to TRBJ2-3; D is ambiguous. From germline, CDR1 is DFQATT and CDR2 SNEGSKA (reference sequence). Trimming removed 3 bases from V and 2 bases from J, with 12 bases in between. The CDR3 is 14 amino acids. CDR3 bases: TGCAGTGCTAGTTTAGGGTCGGACACAGATACGCAGTATTTT. Protein: CSASLGSDTDTQYF.

In its sample, this clonotype was seen many times. The chain has TRBV6-1 and TRBJ2-7, with D possibly TRBD2 on 5 matching bases. The CDR3 runs 17 residues. The V and J ends lost 0 bases and 3 bases respectively, with 18 bases between them. Germline loops: CDR1 MNHNS, CDR2 SASEGT. The CDR3 DNA is TGTGCCAGCAGTGAAGCTGAAGCTGCTTTCGGGATCTACGAGCAGTACTTC. It encodes CASSEAEAAFGIYEQYF.

This clonotype was seen many times. This rearrangement joins TRBV4-2 to TRBJ1-5, with D possibly matching TRBD1 (6 bases). CDR1 is LGHNA and CDR2 is YNFKEQ in the germline V gene. This CDR3 region has 14 residues. The V end lost 0 bases, the J end lost 5 bases, and 8 bases lay between the germline ends. This chain's CDR3 is CASSQDQGYQPQHF. The CDR3 nucleotides are TGTGCCAGCAGCCAAGATCAGGGGTATCAGCCCCAGCATTTT.

This chain links TRBV13 with TRBJ2-5, with a tentative D call TRBD1 (5 bases). Trimming shortened V by 5 bases and J by 2 bases, and 18 bases separated the two germline ends. The CDR3 is 16 amino acids. Germline CDR1 and CDR2: PRHDT and FYEKMQ (reference sequence). CDR3 loop: CASSITGWGRQETQYF. CDR3 coding DNA: TGTGCCAGCAGCATCACCGGTTGGGGCAGACAAGAGACCCAGTACTTC. The whole variable domain, filled in from reference TRBV13 and TRBJ2-5, reads AAGVIQSPRHLIKEKRETATLKCYPIPRHDTVYWYQQGPGQDPQFLISFYEKMQSDKGSIPDRFSAQQFSDYHSELNMSSLELGDSALYFCASSITGWGRQETQYFGPGTRLLVL.

The rearrangement joins TRBV4-3 to TRBJ1-1; no clear D. With 0 bases removed from V and 1 base from J, the gap between germline ends came to 6 bases. The germline CDR1 and CDR2 sequences are LGHNA and YSLEER. This CDR3 region has 14 residues. Written as DNA, the CDR3 is TGCGCCAGCAGCCAAGATAGGCGGAACACTGAAGCTTTCTTT. Protein sequence: CASSQDRRNTEAFF.

This clonotype has ten or more counts. V gene TRBV5-6 combines with J gene TRBJ2-7; no reliable D call. This CDR3 has 13 residues. CDR1 is SGHDT and CDR2 is YYEEEE in the germline V gene. Between the trimmed V and J ends, which lost 0 bases and 3 bases, there was a span of 7 bases. This CDR3 reads CASSLGTLYEQYF. In DNA, the CDR3 is TGTGCCAGCAGCTTGGGGACCCTCTACGAGCAGTACTTC.

This clonotype occurred a few times. The J gene is TRBJ2-5, the V gene TRBV11-2; weak D call: TRBD2 (6 bases). Trimming shortened V by 4 bases and J by 1 base, and 7 bases separated the two germline ends. This CDR3 comprises 13 residues. Germline V gene data show CDR1 as SGHAT and CDR2 as FQNNGV. The CDR3 here is CASSSGLQETQYF. The CDR3 nucleotides are TGTGCCAGCAGCTCGGGACTCCAAGAGACCCAGTACTTC.

This clonotype ranks as medium-sized. The rearrangement joins TRBV28 to TRBJ2-7; a weak D match, TRBD1 (6 bases). The V end was cut by 8 bases, the J end by 1 base, with 9 bases between. The germline CDR1 and CDR2 sequences are MDHEN and SYDVKM. The CDR3 consists of 12 residues. The CDR3 region is CASGQYSYEQYF. CDR3 in DNA: TGTGCCAGCGGACAGTATTCCTACGAGCAGTACTTC.

This clonotype has more than one count but fewer than ten. The chain recombines TRBV4-1 with TRBJ2-3; 9 positions agree with TRBD1. CDR3 length: 17 residues. Germline V gene sequence: CDR1 MGHRA, CDR2 YSYEKL. J lost 0 bases, V lost 1 base, and 5 bases had no gene match. CDR3 nucleotides: TGCGCCAGCAGCCAAGTCGAACAGGGGGCGAGCACAGATACGCAGTATTTT. Translating gives CASSQVEQGASTDTQYF.

This clonotype was detected many times. The chain couples TRBV7-9 to TRBJ2-7; D gene unclear. The CDR3 loop spans 12 amino acids. Between the trimmed V and J ends, which lost 0 bases and 5 bases, there was a span of 5 bases. Germline V gene lookup returns CDR1 SEHNR and CDR2 FQNEAQ (reference sequence). CDR3: CASSLAVNEQYF. The DNA for the CDR3 is TGTGCCAGCAGCTTAGCGGTAAACGAGCAGTACTTC.

The chain combines TRBV3-1 with TRBJ2-7; D is uncertain. The CDR3 extends over 12 amino acids. V was shortened by 8 bases and J by 0 bases, with 8 bases between the two germline ends. The germline CDR1 and CDR2 sequences are LGHDT and YNNKEL (reference sequence). The CDR3 DNA sequence: TGTGCCAGCTCCTTCCGCTCCTACGAGCAGTACTTC. The encoded protein is CASSFRSYEQYF.

This clonotype came up many times. This chain uses TRBV19 with TRBJ1-5, with D unclear. The CDR3 runs 13 residues. Germline CDR1 and CDR2: LNHDA and SQIVND (reference sequence). V lost 7 bases to trimming and J lost 3 bases, with 10 bases between them. This CDR3 is CASTLSANQPQHF. CDR3 DNA sequence: TGTGCCAGTACCCTAAGCGCCAATCAGCCCCAGCATTTT.

This chain joins TRBV18 and TRBJ1-5; D call uncertain. CDR3 size: 16 residues. CDR1 and CDR2 (germline): KGHSH, LQKENI. V gave up 0 bases and J gave up 1 base, with 10 bases separating them. The CDR3 region has the DNA TGTGCCAGCTCACCACCTGGGCGGGCGAGCAATCAGCCCCAGCATTTT. Translated, it gives CASSPPGRASNQPQHF.

The chain carries TRBV5-4 and TRBJ2-3; 7 positions match TRBD2. This CDR3 has 16 residues. After removal of 1 base from V and 0 bases from J, the junction contained 5 bases not matched to a gene. Germline V gives CDR1 SGHNT, CDR2 YYREEE (reference sequence). The CDR3 DNA reads as TGTGCCAGCAGCTTGCCAGGGACTACTAGCACAGATACGCAGTATTTT. It specifies CASSLPGTTSTDTQYF.

This clonotype ranks as medium-sized. This chain joins TRBV7-9 and TRBJ1-1; D possibly corresponds to TRBD1 (5 bases). Germline V gene sequence: CDR1 SEHNR, CDR2 FQNEAQ (reference sequence). The V and J ends lost 3 bases and 3 bases respectively, with 11 bases between them. CDR3 length: 14 amino acids. CDR3 nucleotide sequence: TGTGCCAGCAGCTTCTATCCCAGGGACACTGAAGCTTTCTTT. This codes for CASSFYPRDTEAFF.

CDR3: CASSMGQGVTNEKLFF. The DNA for the CDR3 is TGCGCCAGCAGCATGGGACAGGGGGTGACGAATGAAAAACTGTTTTTT. V is TRBV5-1 and J is TRBJ1-4; 11 bases align to TRBD1. Germline V gene data show CDR1 as SGHRS and CDR2 as YFSETQ. V trimming: 4 bases; J trimming: 5 bases; junction bases outside the gene matches: 7. This CDR3 spans 16 amino acids.

By share, this clonotype counts as medium-sized. The chain uses TRBV12-3 or TRBV12-4 and TRBJ1-5, with D possibly TRBD1 on 5 matching bases. This CDR3 contains 15 residues. V lost 3 bases, J lost 0 bases, and 9 bases lay in between. The DNA of the CDR3 is TGTGCCAGCAGTTTCGGGGGGTCTAGCAATCAGCCCCAGCATTTT. This gives the protein CASSFGGSSNQPQHF.

This clonotype was found many times. The chain couples TRBV7-9 to TRBJ1-4; D gene ambiguous. Germline V gives CDR1 SEHNR, CDR2 FQNEAQ (reference sequence). Trimming cost V 7 bases and J 5 bases, with 20 bases left between them. CDR3 size: 16 residues. The DNA for the CDR3 is TGTGCCAGCACCCATGAAAGCCCCGGACTAAATGAAAAACTGTTTTTT. Protein: CASTHESPGLNEKLFF. The whole variable domain, filled in from reference TRBV7-9 and TRBJ1-4, reads DTGVSQNPRHKITKRGQNVTFRCDPISEHNRLYWYRQTLGQGPEFLTYFQNEAQLEKSRLLSDRFSAERPKGSFSTLEIQRTEQGDSAMYLCASTHESPGLNEKLFFGSGTQLSVL.

The table lists this clonotype with many counts. The chain recombines TRBV12-3 or TRBV12-4 with TRBJ2-1; no reliable D call. Trimming took off 5 bases at V and 10 bases at J, with 9 bases between the two ends. This CDR3 region has 11 residues. The CDR3 protein is CASSPRLEQFF. CDR3 sequence (DNA): TGTGCCAGCAGTCCCAGACTCGAGCAGTTCTTC.

There are many counts of this clonotype. The chain is built from TRBV27 and TRBJ2-3, with 12 bases fitting TRBD2. This CDR3 comprises 15 residues. CDR1 MNHEY and CDR2 SMNVEV come from the germline V gene (reference sequence). Unmatched junction bases numbered 5, after V lost 6 bases and J lost 4 bases. As DNA, the CDR3 is TGTGCCAGCAGAACTAGCGGGAGGTTCGCAGATACGCAGTATTTT. Protein product: CASRTSGRFADTQYF.

This clonotype was recorded many times. The CDR3 reads CASTGNSNQPQHF. CDR3 sequence (DNA): TGTGCCAGCACAGGTAATAGCAATCAGCCCCAGCATTTT. The chain recombines TRBV28 with TRBJ1-5; D remains ambiguous. V dropped 7 bases and J dropped 0 bases, with 7 bases sitting between them. The germline gives CDR1 MDHEN, CDR2 SYDVKM. The CDR3 is made up of 13 amino acids.

This clonotype was counted ten times or more. The genes are TRBV19 and TRBJ1-1; 7 bases are shared with TRBD1. V lost 9 bases and J lost 3; bases outside the gene matches: 10. Per the germline V gene, CDR1 is LNHDA and CDR2 is SQIVND (reference sequence). CDR3 length: 14 amino acids. CDR3 DNA: TGTGCCAGCGGAAGAAAAACAGGGGACACTGAAGCTTTCTTT. Translating it yields CASGRKTGDTEAFF. The full variable domain, in which reference TRBV19 and TRBJ1-1 provide the parts outside the CDR3, is DGGITQSPKYLFRKEGQNVTLSCEQNLNHDAMYWYRQDPGQGLRLIYYSQIVNDFQKGDIAEGYSVSREKKESFPLTVTSAQKNPTAFYLCASGRKTGDTEAFFGQGTRLTVV.

Ten or more counts support this clonotype. This chain links TRBV4-3 with TRBJ1-2; D call uncertain. This CDR3 has 16 amino acids. Trimming left V 2 bases short and J 6 bases short, with 19 bases between. The germline V gene has CDR1 LGHNA and CDR2 YSLEER. The CDR3 region has the DNA TGCGCCAGCAGCCAAAGATGGGGTAGGGTCGACGATGGCTACACCTTC. Amino acids: CASSQRWGRVDDGYTF.

This chain uses TRBV7-6 with TRBJ2-7; 7 nucleotides agree with TRBD1. Unmatched junction bases numbered 17, after V lost 5 bases and J lost 4 bases. Looked up from germline, CDR1 is SGHVS and CDR2 is FNYEAQ. The CDR3 runs to 17 residues. This CDR3 reads CASSPTGLQGMGYEQYF. CDR3 nucleotide sequence: TGTGCCAGCAGCCCAACGGGCCTACAGGGGATGGGATACGAGCAGTACTTC.

This clonotype was recorded many times. The J gene is TRBJ1-6, the V gene TRBV3-1; the D is unclear. The CDR3 totals 15 residues. Germline V lookup: CDR1 LGHDT, CDR2 YNNKEL (reference sequence). Trimming removed 0 bases from V and 7 bases from J, with 10 bases in between. This chain's CDR3 is CASSQEYTGNSPLHF. CDR3 bases: TGTGCCAGCAGCCAAGAGTATACCGGCAATTCACCCCTCCACTTT.

This clonotype was counted many times. J is TRBJ1-4 and V is TRBV12-3 or TRBV12-4; tentative D call: TRBD1 (6 bases). This CDR3 contains 14 residues. Trimming took off 6 bases at V and 5 bases at J, with 13 bases between the two ends. The CDR3 protein is CASRWTVKNEKLFF. The CDR3 coding sequence is TGTGCCAGCAGGTGGACAGTGAAAAATGAAAAACTGTTTTTT.